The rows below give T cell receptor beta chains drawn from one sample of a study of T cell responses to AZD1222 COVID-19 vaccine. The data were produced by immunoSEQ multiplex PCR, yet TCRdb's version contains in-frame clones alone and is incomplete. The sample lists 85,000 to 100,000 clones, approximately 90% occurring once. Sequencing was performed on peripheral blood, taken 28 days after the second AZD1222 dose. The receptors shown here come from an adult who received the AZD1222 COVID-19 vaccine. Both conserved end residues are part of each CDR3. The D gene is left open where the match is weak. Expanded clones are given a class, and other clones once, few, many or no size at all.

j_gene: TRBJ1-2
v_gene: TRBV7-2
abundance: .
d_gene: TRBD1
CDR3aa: CASSLTGGKEYYTF
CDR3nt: TGTGCCAGCAGCCTGACAGGGGGAAAAGAGTACTACACCTTC

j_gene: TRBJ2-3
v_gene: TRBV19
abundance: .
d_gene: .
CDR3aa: CASRPGAGPSTDTQYF
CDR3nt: TGTGCCAGTAGACCCGGAGCGGGCCCTAGCACAGATACGCAGTATTTT

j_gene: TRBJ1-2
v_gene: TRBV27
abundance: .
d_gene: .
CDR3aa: CASSYAVNYGYTF
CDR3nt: TGTGCCAGCAGTTATGCGGTCAACTATGGCTACACCTTC

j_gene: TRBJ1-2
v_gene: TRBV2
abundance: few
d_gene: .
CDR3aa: CASILGGLNYGYTF
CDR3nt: TGTGCCAGCATCCTGGGGGGGTTGAACTATGGCTACACCTTC

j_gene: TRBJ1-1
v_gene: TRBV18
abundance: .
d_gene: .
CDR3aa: CASSPGRNYITEAFF
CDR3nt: TGTGCCAGCTCACCGGGCAGAAACTATATCACTGAAGCTTTCTTT

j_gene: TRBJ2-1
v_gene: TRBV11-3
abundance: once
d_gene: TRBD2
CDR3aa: CASSARSGREQFF
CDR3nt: TGTGCCAGCAGCGCAAGGTCCGGGAGGGAGCAGTTCTTC

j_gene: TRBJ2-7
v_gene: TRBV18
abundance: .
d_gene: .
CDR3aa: CASSPGQNLYEQYF
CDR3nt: TGTGCCAGCTCACCTGGACAGAACCTATACGAGCAGTACTTC

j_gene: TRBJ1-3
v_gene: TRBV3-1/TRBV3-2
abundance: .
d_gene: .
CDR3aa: CASSPGYSGNTIYF
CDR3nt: TGTGCCAGCAGCCCGGGCTACTCTGGAAACACCATATATTTT

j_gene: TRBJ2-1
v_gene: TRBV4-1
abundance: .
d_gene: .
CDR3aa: CASSQLVDKNEQFF
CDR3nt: TGCGCCAGCAGCCAACTCGTCGACAAGAATGAGCAGTTCTTC

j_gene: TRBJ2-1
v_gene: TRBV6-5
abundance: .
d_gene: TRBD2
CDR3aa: CASTPTSGPYNEQFF
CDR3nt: TGTGCCAGCACCCCGACTAGCGGACCCTACAATGAGCAGTTCTTC

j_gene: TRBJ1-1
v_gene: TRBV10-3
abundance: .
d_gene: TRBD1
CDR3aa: CAARGQTEAFF
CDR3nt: TGTGCCGCGCGGGGACAGACAGAAGCTTTCTTT

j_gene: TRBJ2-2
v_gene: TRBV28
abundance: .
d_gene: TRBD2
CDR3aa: CASSLAASGKRGGELFF
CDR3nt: TGTGCCAGCAGTTTAGCTGCTAGCGGGAAAAGGGGCGGGGAGCTGTTTTTT

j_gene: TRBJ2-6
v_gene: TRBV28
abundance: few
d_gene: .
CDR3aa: CASSSRPGANVLTF
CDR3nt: TGTGCCAGCAGTTCCCGCCCTGGGGCCAACGTCCTGACTTTC

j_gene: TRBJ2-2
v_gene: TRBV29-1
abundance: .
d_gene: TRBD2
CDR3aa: CSVAGLAGSNTGELFF
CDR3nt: TGCAGCGTTGCGGGACTAGCGGGGTCGAACACCGGGGAGCTGTTTTTT

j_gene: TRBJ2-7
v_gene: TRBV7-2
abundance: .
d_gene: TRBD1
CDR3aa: CASSHRQGAHYEQYF
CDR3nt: TGTGCCAGCAGCCACCGACAGGGGGCCCACTACGAGCAGTACTTC

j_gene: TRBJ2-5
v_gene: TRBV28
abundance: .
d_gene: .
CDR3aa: CASSFFRRAETQYF
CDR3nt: TGTGCCAGCAGTTTCTTCAGGAGGGCTGAGACCCAGTACTTC

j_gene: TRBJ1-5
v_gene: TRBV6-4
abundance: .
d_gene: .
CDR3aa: CASSDHRRLGQPQHF
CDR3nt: TGTGCCAGCAGTGACCATCGGCGGTTAGGTCAGCCCCAGCATTTT

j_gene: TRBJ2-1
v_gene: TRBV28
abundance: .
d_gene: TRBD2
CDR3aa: CASSLQLAGGPYNEQFF
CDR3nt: TGTGCCAGCAGTTTACAGCTAGCGGGAGGCCCCTACAATGAGCAGTTCTTC

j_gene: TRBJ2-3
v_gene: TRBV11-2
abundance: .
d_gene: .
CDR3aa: CASSFGRVSTDTQYF
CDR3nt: TGTGCCAGCAGCTTTGGGCGGGTGAGCACAGATACGCAGTATTTT

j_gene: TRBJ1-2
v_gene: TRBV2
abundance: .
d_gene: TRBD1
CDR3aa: CASSPGDRDYGYTF
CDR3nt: TGTGCCAGCAGCCCTGGGGACAGAGACTATGGCTACACCTTC